Below are 21 T cell receptor beta chains sequenced from a single sample in a study of T-cell reconstitution after alpha-beta-depleted transplantation in children. During its preparation, the TCRbeta library received unique molecular identifiers. TCRdb reprocessed the PCR reads via MiXCR and lists one record per CDR3 protein. The sample holds fewer than 700,000 distinct CDR3 sequences; 10% to 15% are singletons and the top ten take 2.2%. The input for sequencing was PBMCs, mostly from graft donor cells, taken 360 days after TCRalphabeta/CD19-depleted stem cell transplant. The receptors were sampled from a male patient aged 10-17 years who had a stem cell transplant for acute myeloid leukemia, so the T cells may come from the graft donor.

This clonotype was observed a handful of times. The chain is built from TRBV6-2 or TRBV6-3 and TRBJ1-1; D may be TRBD1 (5 bases). The CDR3 extends over 14 amino acids. The V gene lost 2 bases and the J gene lost 4 bases, with 11 bases spanning the gap. CDR1 MNHEY and CDR2 SVGEGT come from the germline V gene. The CDR3 region has the DNA TGTGCCAGCAGTTACGGAGCAGGGTCCACTGAAGCTTTCTTT. Its protein product is CASSYGAGSTEAFF.

This chain links TRBV5-1 with TRBJ2-7; TRBD2 aligns across 7 bases. Germline V lookup: CDR1 SGHRS, CDR2 YFSETQ. V lost 1 base, J lost 3 bases, and 4 bases stayed unmatched. The CDR3 sequence is 14 residues long. The CDR3 reads CASSLSVAGYEQYF. CDR3 DNA sequence: TGCGCCAGCAGCTTGTCAGTAGCGGGCTACGAGCAGTACTTC.

This chain uses TRBV6-5 with TRBJ2-7; 14 bases are a match to TRBD2. Germline V gene data show CDR1 as MNHEY and CDR2 as SVGAGI. The CDR3 extends over 14 amino acids. J lost 12 bases, V lost 4 bases, and 8 bases had no gene match. CDR3 residues: CASSSPGTSGRMYF. DNA for the CDR3: TGTGCCAGCAGTTCCCCTGGGACTAGCGGGAGAATGTACTTC.

As DNA, the CDR3 is TGCGCCAGCAGCTTCAACTCCGCCGAGGGGCCCCAGCATTTT. This sequence encodes CASSFNSAEGPQHF. The rearrangement joins TRBV5-1 to TRBJ1-5; D not certain. The CDR3 totals 14 residues. V shed 2 bases and J shed 9 bases, with 15 bases lying between them. The germline CDR1 and CDR2 sequences are SGHRS and YFSETQ.

There are a few counts of this clonotype. V and J are TRBV6-5 and TRBJ1-1; D gene uncertain. V lost 2 bases, J lost 0 bases, and 7 bases lay in between. Germline V gives CDR1 MNHEY, CDR2 SVGAGI. The CDR3 consists of 14 residues. The CDR3 DNA sequence: TGTGCCAGCAGTTACGGCCAGATGAACACTGAAGCTTTCTTT. Its translation: CASSYGQMNTEAFF.

This chain links TRBV29-1 with TRBJ2-1; no clear D. The CDR3 extends over 12 amino acids. V was pared by 2 bases and J by 7 bases, with 9 bases between. Germline V gene data show CDR1 as SQVTM and CDR2 as ANQGSEA. This CDR3 reads CSVEPVINEQFF. CDR3 DNA sequence: TGCAGCGTTGAACCGGTAATTAATGAGCAGTTCTTC.

CDR3 protein: CSTRREGSDTQYF. CDR3 bases: TGCAGCACGAGACGGGAGGGGTCAGATACGCAGTATTTT. This chain connects TRBV29-1 to TRBJ2-3, with 8 bases fitting TRBD2. Germline V gene sequence: CDR1 SQVTM, CDR2 ANQGSEA. V lost 8 bases to trimming and J lost 4 bases; unmatched junction nucleotides: 8. This CDR3 region has 13 residues.

The J gene is TRBJ2-2, the V gene TRBV20-1, with TRBD1 as a possible D gene (6 bases). CDR3 length: 14 residues. The germline V and J ends were trimmed by 4 bases and 6 bases, with 15 bases remaining between them. Germline CDR1 DFQATT, CDR2 SNEGSKA (reference sequence). The CDR3 loop is CSAKNLQGPGELFF. Written as DNA, the CDR3 is TGCAGTGCTAAAAATTTACAGGGACCCGGGGAGCTGTTTTTT.

This chain links TRBV7-6 with TRBJ2-7; tentatively, D is TRBD1 (6 bases). The CDR3 sequence is 15 residues long. Trimming removed 5 bases from V and 2 bases from J, with 16 bases in between. CDR1 and CDR2 (germline): SGHVS, FNYEAQ. The CDR3 protein is CASSGPGTPTYEQYF. CDR3 nucleotide sequence: TGTGCCAGCAGCGGCCCCGGGACACCTACCTACGAGCAGTACTTC.

The chain has TRBV20-1 and TRBJ2-5; TRBD2 might be the D (6 bases). The length of the CDR3 is 11 residues. Germline CDR1 and CDR2: DFQATT and SNEGSKA (reference sequence). Trimming removed 7 bases from V and 5 bases from J, with 11 bases in between. CDR3 protein: CSEARGETQYF. Written as DNA, the CDR3 is TGCAGTGAGGCCCGGGGGGAGACCCAGTACTTC.

The gene calls are TRBV6-2 or TRBV6-3 and TRBJ2-3; 7 positions agree with TRBD1. Germline-derived CDR1 and CDR2 are MNHEY and SVGEGT. V gave up 8 bases and J gave up 4 bases; unmatched junction bases: 12. CDR3 length: 15 residues. Here the CDR3 reads CASHGTARAADTQYF. DNA of the CDR3: TGTGCCAGCCATGGGACAGCACGTGCCGCAGATACGCAGTATTTT.

This clonotype was observed at least ten times. The junction departs from germline at one end; a sequencing error may be responsible. This sequence joins TRBV4-1 and TRBJ2-1; D unresolved. Germline V lookup: CDR1 MGHRA, CDR2 YSYEKL. The CDR3 is made up of 12 amino acids. CDR3: CASSEDYNEQFF. CDR3 coding DNA: TGCGCCAGCAGCGAAGACTACAATGAGCAGTTCTTC.

The genes are TRBV12-3 or TRBV12-4 and TRBJ2-5; D gene uncertain. This CDR3 is built from 14 residues. V was trimmed by 3 bases and J by 5 bases, leaving 13 bases between them. The CDR3 loop reads CASSFTDPRETQYF. In nucleotides, the CDR3 is TGTGCCAGCAGTTTCACCGACCCTCGGGAGACCCAGTACTTC.

This clonotype was detected a few times. The chain carries TRBV6-2 or TRBV6-3 and TRBJ2-7; the D call may be TRBD1 or TRBD2 (5 bases each). The germline V gene has CDR1 MNHEY and CDR2 SVGEGT. This CDR3 is built from 15 residues. V was clipped by 2 bases and J by 3 bases, with 14 bases between them. The CDR3 spells CASSYDGTGSYEQYF. In nucleotides, the CDR3 is TGTGCCAGCAGTTACGACGGGACGGGGAGCTACGAGCAGTACTTC.

This clonotype turned up a few times. The chain uses TRBV28 and TRBJ2-5; TRBD1 agrees at 8 bases. CDR3 size: 15 residues. The V gene's germline CDR1 is MDHEN and CDR2 SYDVKM. V shed 5 bases, J shed 5 bases, and the junction held 10 bases outside the gene matches. The CDR3 bases are TGTGCCAGCAGTCTAATGACGACAGGGGCGGAGACCCAGTACTTC. It specifies CASSLMTTGAETQYF.

This chain links TRBV7-9 with TRBJ2-4; the D call may be TRBD1 or TRBD2 (5 bases each). The V gene's germline CDR1 is SEHNR and CDR2 FQNEAQ (reference sequence). This CDR3 region has 15 residues. V was cut by 1 base and J by 0 bases, with 7 bases left in between. The CDR3 sequence: CASSLGDGAKNIQYF. The DNA of the CDR3 is TGTGCCAGCAGCTTAGGGGACGGAGCCAAAAACATTCAGTACTTC.

This clonotype has a count of ten or more. CDR3 DNA: TGTGCCACCAGCGGCTCGGGGAACACTGAAGCTTTCTTT. This translates into CATSGSGNTEAFF. The chain links TRBV24-1 to TRBJ1-1; D gene uncertain. V lost 7 bases to trimming and J lost 1 base, with 9 bases between them. The germline gives CDR1 KGHDR, CDR2 SFDVKD. The CDR3 loop spans 13 amino acids.

This clonotype was found many times. The chain joins TRBV12-3 or TRBV12-4 to TRBJ2-5, with 7 bases aligning to TRBD2. Unmatched junction bases numbered 9, after V lost 3 bases and J lost 5 bases. The CDR3 runs to 15 residues. Here the CDR3 DNA reads TGTGCCAGCAGTTTGGAGGGAGGGCCCGGGGAGACCCAGTACTTC. Its protein is CASSLEGGPGETQYF.

The chain couples TRBV6-5 to TRBJ1-3; D not certain. The germline V gene encodes CDR1 MNHEY and CDR2 SVGAGI. Deletions cut 3 bases from V and 2 bases from J, with 5 bases between. CDR3 length equals 13 residues. In DNA form, the CDR3 reads TGTGCCAGCAGTTATCAAGCTGGAAACACCATATATTTT. Translation: CASSYQAGNTIYF.

This clonotype was counted a few times. The chain has TRBV28 and TRBJ2-1, with 9 bases that match TRBD1. Trimming removed 6 bases from V and 3 bases from J; junction bases left unmatched: 9. CDR3 length: 16 residues. Per germline, CDR1 MDHEN and CDR2 SYDVKM. The CDR3 nucleotides read TGTGCCAGCAGCCCCCCGGACAGGGGCTACTACAATGAGCAGTTCTTC. Its protein product is CASSPPDRGYYNEQFF.

This clonotype has only one observation. This sequence joins TRBV20-1 and TRBJ2-7, with a weak D call TRBD2 (6 bases). V lost 5 bases and J 2 bases, leaving 22 bases between the germline ends. This CDR3 is 16 amino acids long. Germline lookup yields CDR1 DFQATT and CDR2 SNEGSKA (reference sequence). The CDR3 coding sequence is TGCAGTGCTGTAAAGGGTAGCGGACTTCTAACCTACGAGCAGTACTTC. Its translation is CSAVKGSGLLTYEQYF.